There are a few counts of the clone carrying this TCR beta chain. Trimming removed 3 bases from V and 2 bases from J, with 11 bases in between. The CDR3 is made up of 14 amino acids. Looked up from germline, CDR1 is SGHVS and CDR2 is FNYEAQ. MiXCR, applied by TCRdb to the RT-PCR reads, yields one record per CDR3 protein. The sample lists about 170,000 distinct CDR3 sequences, about an eighth occurring once. The source of the sample is a study of response to subunit inactivated influenza vaccine. This sample also appeared in a second study, on T cells expressing NK-cell markers. That work states: Libraries used 5'RACE template switching adding universal primer site and UMIs.

The sample consisted of CD8+ T cells sorted from PBMCs, taken 12 days after vaccination. The sequence derives from a man over 45 who received an inactivated influenza vaccine. V is TRBV7-6 and J is TRBJ2-7; a weak D match, TRBD2 (6 bases). CDR3 bases: TGTGCCAGCAGCTTTCACGGGAGACCCTACGAGCAGTACTTC. Encoded protein: CASSFHGRPYEQYF.